This T cell receptor (beta chain) is drawn from a study of OX40 agonist ivuxolimab in advanced cancers. The protocol was immunoSEQ multiplex PCR, while the TCRdb copy is restricted to in-frame clones and leaves out a portion. The data show fewer than 90,000 clones, about 88% seen once. This specimen was CD4+ or CD8+ T cells sorted from blood, taken in a trial of the OX40 agonist ivuxolimab. The receptor was derived from an adult with an advanced solid tumor such as melanoma, head and neck, liver or kidney cancer.

The CDR3 protein is CASTSTQGQPQHF. The DNA for the CDR3 is TGTGCCAGCACCAGTACACAGGGACAGCCCCAGCATTTT. The chain is built from TRBV6-1 and TRBJ1-5; D perhaps matches TRBD1 (6 bases). The germline V gene has CDR1 MNHNS and CDR2 SASEGT. CDR3 length equals 13 residues. V dropped 7 bases and J dropped 7 bases, with 14 bases sitting between them.